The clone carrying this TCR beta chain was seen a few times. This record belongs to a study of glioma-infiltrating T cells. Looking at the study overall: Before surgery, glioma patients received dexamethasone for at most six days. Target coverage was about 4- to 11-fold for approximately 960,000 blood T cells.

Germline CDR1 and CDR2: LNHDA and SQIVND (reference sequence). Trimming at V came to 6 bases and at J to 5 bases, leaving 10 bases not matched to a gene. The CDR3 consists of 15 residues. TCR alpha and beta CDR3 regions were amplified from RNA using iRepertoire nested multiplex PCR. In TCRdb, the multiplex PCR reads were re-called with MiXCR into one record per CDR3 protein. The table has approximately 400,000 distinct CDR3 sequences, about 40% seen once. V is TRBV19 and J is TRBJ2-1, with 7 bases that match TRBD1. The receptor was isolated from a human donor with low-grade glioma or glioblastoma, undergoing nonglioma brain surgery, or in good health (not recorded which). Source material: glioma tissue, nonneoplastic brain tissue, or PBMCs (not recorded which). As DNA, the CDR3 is TGTGCCAGTAGGTCCGGGACAGTCACTCACAATGAGCAGTTCTTC. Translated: CASRSGTVTHNEQFF.